The 23 T cell receptor beta chains presented below share a single source sample, sequenced in a study of cytomegalovirus exposure and HLA in healthy donors. The assay was immunoSEQ multiplex PCR, and TCRdb's table has in-frame clones only and misses some. The sample carries around 200,000 clones, approximately 84% recorded once. Sequenced: PBMCs. These receptors were obtained from a woman aged 18-29 years in good health and CMV-seropositive.

The chain links TRBV7-8 to TRBJ1-2; the match to TRBD1 covers 9 bases. The J segment lost 4 bases and the V segment lost 1 base, leaving 13 bases of the junction unmatched. Germline CDR1 SGHVS, CDR2 FQNEAQ. This CDR3 is built from 18 residues. CDR3 sequence: CASSLGFISDRGAYGYTF. CDR3 sequence (DNA): TGTGCCAGCAGCTTAGGCTTCATTTCCGACAGGGGGGCCTATGGCTACACCTTC.

V is TRBV21-1 and J is TRBJ2-7; the listed D gene, TRBD1, was not tested against the DNA. TRBV21-1 is noted as a pseudogene. CDR3 length equals 18 residues. CDR3 sequence: CASSKGGWRTGQNMGQYF. The CDR3 bases are TGTGCCAGCAGCAAAGGGGGTTGGCGGACAGGGCAAAACATGGGGCAGTACTTC.

The sample holds a few counts of this clone. The V gene is TRBV5-6, the J gene TRBJ2-7; TRBD1 aligns across 9 bases. The CDR3 is made up of 14 amino acids. J lost 3 bases, V lost 4 bases, and 5 bases had no gene match. Germline lookup yields CDR1 SGHDT and CDR2 YYEEEE. The CDR3 nucleotides read TGTGCCAGCAGCCGGGGACAGGGATACTACGAGCAGTACTTC. It specifies CASSRGQGYYEQYF.

This clone was observed a handful of times. The J gene is TRBJ1-2, the V gene TRBV7-2, with D tentatively TRBD1 (5 bases). The CDR3 extends over 17 amino acids. The germline CDR1 and CDR2 sequences are SGHTA and FQGNSA. The V and J ends lost 4 bases and 7 bases respectively, with 25 bases between them. In DNA form, the CDR3 reads TGTGCCAGCAGCTCAAGGGCGGAAAGGACACGAACGGGTGGCTACACCTTC. The encoded protein is CASSSRAERTRTGGYTF.

The J gene is TRBJ2-1, the V gene TRBV9, with 11 bases identical to TRBD1. Germline-derived CDR1 and CDR2 are SGDLS and YYNGEE. V shed 4 bases and J 6 bases; nucleotides not matched to a gene: 3. The length of the CDR3 is 14 residues. The CDR3, as DNA: TGTGCCAGCAGCCCTGGGACAGGGGGCAATGAGCAGTTCTTC. Its protein product is CASSPGTGGNEQFF.

The V call is TRBV18, the J call TRBJ2-7; D gene ambiguous. The CDR3 has 14 residues. Germline V gene lookup returns CDR1 KGHSH and CDR2 LQKENI. V lost 1 base, J lost 0 bases, and 7 bases lay in between. The CDR3 protein is CASSPLPGSYEQYF. CDR3 DNA sequence: TGTGCCAGCTCACCACTCCCGGGCTCCTACGAGCAGTACTTC.

The genes are TRBV9 and TRBJ2-3, with 7 bases aligning to TRBD1. The CDR3 covers 15 residues. The V gene end was trimmed by 3 bases and the J gene end by 1 base; junction bases not matched to a gene: 5. Germline V lookup: CDR1 SGDLS, CDR2 YYNGEE. This CDR3 is CASSAGGRGTDTQYF. The CDR3 nucleotides are TGTGCCAGCAGCGCAGGGGGAAGGGGCACAGATACGCAGTATTTT.

J is TRBJ2-3 and V is TRBV2, with a possible D match to TRBD2 (5 bases). The germline V gene has CDR1 SNHLY and CDR2 FYNNEI. Trimming shortened V by 7 bases and J by 5 bases, and 16 bases separated the two germline ends. This CDR3 is built from 14 residues. The CDR3 is CASTIAGVIDTQYF. CDR3 DNA sequence: TGTGCCAGCACCATTGCGGGTGTGATAGATACGCAGTATTTT.

The chain employs TRBV25-1 and TRBJ1-2; the match to TRBD1 covers 7 bases. The length of the CDR3 is 12 residues. The junction had 8 bases not matched to a gene; V was cut back by 2 bases and J by 14 bases. Germline V gene sequence: CDR1 MGHDK, CDR2 SYGVNS. This chain's CDR3 is CASSETDRPTTF. CDR3 nucleotides: TGTGCCAGCAGTGAAACGGACAGGCCTACAACCTTC.

This rearrangement joins TRBV5-4 to TRBJ2-1; TRBD2 aligns across 16 bases. The CDR3 extends over 16 amino acids. Trimming at V came to 4 bases and at J to 7 bases, leaving 5 bases not matched to a gene. Germline V CDR1 and CDR2: SGHNT, YYREEE (reference sequence). Written as DNA, the CDR3 is TGTGCCAGCAGCAAGGGACTAGCGGGGGGGCGAAATGAGCAGTTCTTC. Protein: CASSKGLAGGRNEQFF.

This rearrangement joins TRBV7-2 to TRBJ1-1; no reliable D call. V lost 2 bases to trimming and J lost 11 bases, with 12 bases between them. This CDR3 region has 12 residues. Germline V lookup: CDR1 SGHTA, CDR2 FQGNSA. The CDR3 spells CASSLSSITAFF. CDR3 DNA sequence: TGTGCCAGCAGCTTATCTAGTATTACGGCTTTCTTT.

The rearrangement uses TRBV7-8 and TRBJ2-1, with 10 bases fitting TRBD2. The CDR3 consists of 15 residues. The germline CDR1 and CDR2 sequences are SGHVS and FQNEAQ. After removal of 5 bases from V and 7 bases from J, the junction contained 8 bases not matched to a gene. CDR3 residues: CASSAGLARSNEQFF. In DNA, the CDR3 is TGTGCCAGCAGCGCGGGACTAGCGAGAAGTAATGAGCAGTTCTTC.

The chain employs TRBV5-1 and TRBJ2-2; TRBD1 is a possible D gene (6 bases). The V gene's germline CDR1 is SGHRS and CDR2 YFSETQ. Between the trimmed V and J ends, which lost 4 bases and 1 base, there was a span of 8 bases. The CDR3 totals 14 residues. The CDR3 sequence is CASSPQGNTGELFF. CDR3 coding DNA: TGCGCCAGCAGCCCACAGGGGAACACCGGGGAGCTGTTTTTT.

This chain connects TRBV7-9 to TRBJ1-2; maybe TRBD1 (6 bases). V was clipped by 2 bases and J by 8 bases, with 15 bases between them. Germline V CDR1 and CDR2: SEHNR, FQNEAQ (reference sequence). The CDR3 loop spans 14 amino acids. CDR3 in DNA: TGTGCCAGCAGCTTATCAGGACAGCGAGGGGGCTACACCTTC. Its protein product is CASSLSGQRGGYTF.

This chain links TRBV6-6 with TRBJ2-5; possibly TRBD2 for D (6 bases). This CDR3 spans 16 amino acids. CDR1 is MNHNY and CDR2 is SVGAGI in the germline V gene (reference sequence). V lost 5 bases, J lost 1 base, and 17 bases lay in between. CDR3 amino acids: CASSPKRDLPQETQYF. CDR3 nucleotides: TGTGCCAGCAGTCCGAAAAGGGACTTACCCCAAGAGACCCAGTACTTC.

Only a few counts were recorded for this clone. The rearrangement uses TRBV4-1 and TRBJ2-7; a possible D gene is TRBD1 (6 bases). Trimming took 0 bases from V and 5 from J, leaving 11 bases between them. There are 14 residues in the CDR3. Germline values: CDR1 MGHRA, CDR2 YSYEKL. The DNA for the CDR3 is TGCGCCAGCAGCCAAGAGAAGGGACAAGACGAGCAGTACTTC. Encoded protein: CASSQEKGQDEQYF.

V usage is TRBV5-1 and J usage is TRBJ1-2, with no clear D. V shed 7 bases and J shed 5 bases, with 15 bases lying between them. CDR3 length: 13 amino acids. Germline loops: CDR1 SGHRS, CDR2 YFSETQ. The CDR3 nucleotides are TGCGCCAGCGGAGCGGACTCAGAGTATGGCTACACCTTC. Amino acid sequence: CASGADSEYGYTF.

Here the CDR3 DNA reads TGTGCCAGCAGTGAACGAGCGGGGGGATCCCAAGAGACCCAGTACTTC. Its protein is CASSERAGGSQETQYF. The chain uses TRBV2 and TRBJ2-5, with TRBD2 matching 9 bases. The CDR3 runs 16 residues. Trimming at V came to 2 bases and at J to 1 base, leaving 5 bases not matched to a gene. The germline CDR1 and CDR2 sequences are SNHLY and FYNNEI.

This sequence joins TRBV6-1 and TRBJ1-2; tentative D call: TRBD1 (6 bases). Germline CDR1 and CDR2: MNHNS and SASEGT. CDR3 size: 14 residues. With 7 bases removed from V and 7 bases from J, the gap between germline ends came to 19 bases. The CDR3 region has the DNA TGTGCCAGCACCGAGGGGGAGGGCTCCTCTGGCTACACCTTC. Its protein is CASTEGEGSSGYTF.

The J gene is TRBJ2-3, the V gene TRBV25-1; no clear D gene. Germline V CDR1 and CDR2: MGHDK, SYGVNS. The CDR3 runs 12 residues. V dropped 4 bases and J dropped 3 bases, with 5 bases sitting between them. In nucleotides, the CDR3 is TGTGCCAGCAGTGTCCAAACAGATACGCAGTATTTT. Translating gives CASSVQTDTQYF.

This clone has a single count. This chain joins TRBV5-6 and TRBJ2-7, with D perhaps TRBD1 (5 bases). CDR1 SGHDT and CDR2 YYEEEE come from the germline V gene. Trimming removed 0 bases from V and 6 bases from J, with 16 bases in between. CDR3 length equals 15 residues. CDR3 region: CASSLGRRVRGEQYF. The CDR3 DNA reads TGTGCCAGCAGCTTGGGTCGCAGGGTCAGAGGCGAGCAGTACTTC. The full variable domain, rest sourced from reference TRBV5-6 and TRBJ2-7, is DAGVTQSPTHLIKTRGQQVTLRCSPKSGHDTVSWYQQALGQGPQFIFQYYEEEERQRGNFPDRFSGHQFPNYSSELNVNALLLGDSALYLCASSLGRRVRGEQYFGPGTRLTVT.

The V gene is TRBV5-8, the J gene TRBJ2-7; possibly TRBD1 for D (6 bases). This CDR3 comprises 14 residues. In germline, CDR1 is SGHTS, CDR2 YDEGEE. With 4 bases removed from V and 1 base from J, the gap between germline ends came to 12 bases. For the CDR3, the DNA is TGTGCCAGCAGCGACAACGGACAGTCCTACGAGCAGTACTTC. This sequence encodes CASSDNGQSYEQYF.

This clone showed up just a few times. The DNA of the CDR3 is TGTGCCAGCAGTGAGAGGTCAGAAACCTTCTATGGCTACACCTTC. It encodes CASSERSETFYGYTF. The chain joins TRBV2 to TRBJ1-2; no definite D call. There are 15 residues in the CDR3. The V end lost 3 bases, the J end lost 4 bases, and 15 bases lay between the germline ends. Germline V lookup: CDR1 SNHLY, CDR2 FYNNEI.